Below, 22 T cell receptor beta chains from the same sample are listed, as sequenced in a study of T cells in Graves' hyperthyroidism and ophthalmopathy. Amplified TCR beta CDR3 regions came from RNA transcripts. The primer set for the first-round RT-PCR of the TCR CDR3 was HTBI. TCRdb processed the multiplex PCR reads anew with MiXCR; each CDR3 protein has one entry. The sample lists 550,000 to 850,000 distinct CDR3 sequences; approximately 18% were seen once. The sample was blood. These receptors were obtained from a woman between 50 and 59 years old with Graves' hyperthyroidism that later progressed to Graves' ophthalmopathy.

Many counts were recorded for this clonotype. The rearrangement uses TRBV3-1 and TRBJ1-1, with D unclear. V lost 0 bases, J lost 8 bases, and 13 bases lay in between. Germline loops: CDR1 LGHDT, CDR2 YNNKEL (reference sequence). The CDR3 is made up of 14 amino acids. CDR3 in amino acids: CASSQDLTWREAFF. CDR3 nucleotide sequence: TGTGCCAGCAGCCAAGATCTCACTTGGCGCGAAGCTTTCTTT.

This sequence joins TRBV4-1 and TRBJ2-5, with a tentative D call TRBD1 (7 bases). Looked up from germline, CDR1 is MGHRA and CDR2 is YSYEKL. This CDR3 contains 17 residues. The ends were cut back, 0 bases at V and 5 bases at J, with 19 bases in the middle. The CDR3 protein is CASSQDRQGGSKETQYF. The CDR3 coding sequence is TGCGCCAGCAGCCAAGATCGACAGGGAGGTAGCAAGGAGACCCAGTACTTC.

This clonotype has at least ten counts. The V gene is TRBV3-1, the J gene TRBJ2-5; 9 nucleotides align to TRBD2. Losses at the gene ends were 0 bases for V and 4 bases for J; bases not matched to a gene: 9. The CDR3 loop spans 17 amino acids. Germline V gene sequence: CDR1 LGHDT, CDR2 YNNKEL (reference sequence). CDR3 loop: CASSQEDWRGGPETQYF. In nucleotides, the CDR3 is TGTGCCAGCAGCCAAGAGGACTGGCGGGGGGGCCCAGAGACCCAGTACTTC.

The chain uses TRBV7-2 and TRBJ1-1; D unresolved. The V gene's germline CDR1 is SGHTA and CDR2 FQGNSA. V lost 5 bases, J lost 0 bases, and 7 bases lay in between. The CDR3 runs 13 residues. The CDR3 bases are TGTGCCAGCAGCGTTGACGTGAACACTGAAGCTTTCTTT. It specifies CASSVDVNTEAFF.

This clonotype was seen repeatedly, ten times or more. V usage is TRBV3-1 and J usage is TRBJ1-2; maybe TRBD1 (5 bases). The V end was cut by 4 bases, the J end by 1 base, with 19 bases between. Germline V gene sequence: CDR1 LGHDT, CDR2 YNNKEL (reference sequence). The CDR3 sequence is 17 residues long. In DNA, the CDR3 is TGTGCCAGCAGCCCCCGGTGGAGGGGCATCATTAACTATGGCTACACCTTC. It codes for CASSPRWRGIINYGYTF.

The gene calls are TRBV19 and TRBJ1-5, with D tentatively TRBD1 (6 bases). V lost 6 bases and J lost 7, with 13 bases in between. The CDR3 spans 13 residues. Germline V CDR1 and CDR2: LNHDA, SQIVND (reference sequence). Here the CDR3 reads CASSVTGRQPQHF. CDR3 bases: TGTGCCAGTAGCGTAACAGGGCGCCAGCCCCAGCATTTT.

This clonotype was detected ten times or more. The chain carries TRBV3-1 and TRBJ2-3; D is unclear. The CDR3 has 13 residues. Deletions cut 4 bases from V and 2 bases from J, with 7 bases between. Per the germline V gene, CDR1 is LGHDT and CDR2 is YNNKEL (reference sequence). CDR3 DNA: TGTGCCAGCAGCCCGGAATACACAGATACGCAGTATTTT. This sequence encodes CASSPEYTDTQYF.

This clonotype was counted only a few times. This chain connects TRBV7-6 to TRBJ2-5; tentative D call: TRBD2 (6 bases). Germline V gene lookup returns CDR1 SGHVS and CDR2 FNYEAQ. The CDR3 totals 12 residues. Trimming shortened V by 2 bases and J by 8 bases, and 9 bases separated the two germline ends. The CDR3 reads CASSLPEGTQYF. CDR3 in DNA: TGTGCCAGCAGCTTACCGGAGGGTACCCAGTACTTC.

The sample holds many counts of this clonotype. The chain recombines TRBV20-1 with TRBJ1-3; tentative D call: TRBD1 (5 bases). This CDR3 region has 12 residues. CDR1 and CDR2 from the germline V gene are DFQATT and SNEGSKA (reference sequence). V lost 3 bases to trimming and J lost 4 bases, with 7 bases between them. CDR3 region: CSARTVGNTIYF. As DNA, the CDR3 is TGCAGTGCTAGGACAGTCGGAAACACCATATATTTT.

The CDR3 nucleotides read TGCGCCAGCAGCCCAACCCAGGGGGCCTACGAGCAGTACTTC. Amino acid sequence: CASSPTQGAYEQYF. The chain combines TRBV5-1 with TRBJ2-7; 7 bases are a match to TRBD1. The trim removed 4 bases at V and 2 bases at J, leaving 6 bases unmatched. This CDR3 region has 14 residues. The germline CDR1 and CDR2 sequences are SGHRS and YFSETQ.

In this sample, this clonotype turned up many times. The chain links TRBV20-1 to TRBJ1-5; D is ambiguous. V was trimmed by 6 bases and J by 1 base, leaving 22 bases between them. The CDR3 loop spans 17 amino acids. The germline V gene encodes CDR1 DFQATT and CDR2 SNEGSKA (reference sequence). The CDR3 region is CSAGEIRETYSNQPQHF. Written as DNA, the CDR3 is TGCAGTGCAGGCGAGATCCGGGAAACCTACAGCAATCAGCCCCAGCATTTT.

This sequence joins TRBV7-2 and TRBJ2-7; 10 bases are a match to TRBD1. This CDR3 is 15 amino acids long. V was clipped by 3 bases and J by 4 bases; unmatched bases: 6. The germline V gene encodes CDR1 SGHTA and CDR2 FQGNSA. This chain's CDR3 is CASSFNRDRGYEQYF. The CDR3 DNA sequence: TGTGCCAGCAGCTTTAACCGGGACAGGGGATACGAGCAGTACTTC. Filled out from reference TRBV7-2 and TRBJ2-7, the complete variable domain reads GAGVSQSPSNKVTEKGKDVELRCDPISGHTALYWYRQSLGQGLEFLIYFQGNSAPDKSGLPSDRFSAERTGGSVSTLTIQRTQQEDSAVYLCASSFNRDRGYEQYFGPGTRLTVT.

This chain links TRBV5-6 with TRBJ1-1; TRBD1 might be the D (6 bases). CDR3 length equals 15 residues. Trimming removed 5 bases at V and 5 bases at J, with 19 bases between. From germline, CDR1 is SGHDT and CDR2 YYEEEE. Written as DNA, the CDR3 is TGTGCCAGCAGTGTAGATATCAGGGGCGGGACTGAAGCTTTCTTT. Translated, it gives CASSVDIRGGTEAFF.

This clonotype was recorded at least ten times. The chain couples TRBV7-9 to TRBJ1-2; D unresolved. This CDR3 has 15 amino acids. From germline, CDR1 is SEHNR and CDR2 FQNEAQ (reference sequence). Between the trimmed V and J ends, which lost 3 bases and 5 bases, there was a span of 16 bases. DNA for the CDR3: TGTGCCAGCAGCTTGACCTCCTCTCTGGAGTATGGCTACACCTTC. Translation: CASSLTSSLEYGYTF.

This clonotype was detected only a few times. The rearrangement uses TRBV11-1 and TRBJ1-4, with 10 nucleotides matching TRBD1. Trimming cost V 5 bases and J 5 bases; bases outside gene matches: 5. From germline, CDR1 is SGHAT and CDR2 FQDESV (reference sequence). The CDR3 has 15 residues. CDR3 sequence: CASSAPGQGNEKLFF. The DNA for the CDR3 is TGTGCCAGCAGCGCACCGGGACAGGGGAATGAAAAACTGTTTTTT.

V usage is TRBV19 and J usage is TRBJ1-5; D is unresolved. This CDR3 region has 14 residues. The V end lost 5 bases, the J end lost 1 base, and 9 bases lay between the germline ends. Per germline, CDR1 LNHDA and CDR2 SQIVND (reference sequence). CDR3 nucleotide sequence: TGTGCCAGTAGTTCTCAAAAGAGCAATCAGCCCCAGCATTTT. It specifies CASSSQKSNQPQHF.

This clonotype occurred many times. V is TRBV29-1 and J is TRBJ1-4, with TRBD1 identical over 9 bases. The CDR3 spans 15 residues. In germline, CDR1 is SQVTM, CDR2 ANQGSEA. The V gene end was trimmed by 5 bases and the J gene end by 7 bases; junction bases not matched to a gene: 11. This CDR3 is CSVHTTGGSGEKLFF. In DNA form, the CDR3 reads TGCAGCGTTCACACCACAGGGGGCAGTGGTGAAAAACTGTTTTTT.

The chain is built from TRBV19 and TRBJ1-5; 7 bases are shared with TRBD1. Trimming at V came to 8 bases and at J to 1 base, leaving 5 bases not matched to a gene. Germline lookup yields CDR1 LNHDA and CDR2 SQIVND (reference sequence). This CDR3 has 14 amino acids. CDR3 in DNA: TGTGCCAGTCAGACACAGGGGAGCAATCAGCCCCAGCATTTT. It specifies CASQTQGSNQPQHF.

This clonotype was seen many times. This chain uses TRBV4-1 with TRBJ2-3, with D possibly TRBD2 on 6 matching bases. The CDR3 runs to 16 residues. Per the germline V gene, CDR1 is MGHRA and CDR2 is YSYEKL. Between the trimmed V and J ends, which lost 2 bases and 2 bases, there was a span of 14 bases. Here the CDR3 DNA reads TGCGCCAGCAGCCAAAGTCCCCGGGACTTCACAGATACGCAGTATTTT. Translated, it gives CASSQSPRDFTDTQYF.

This clonotype was seen ten or more times. CDR3 in amino acids: CASGGADGDRGLVEQFF. The CDR3 nucleotides read TGTGCCAGCGGCGGAGCTGACGGGGACAGGGGGCTGGTTGAGCAGTTCTTC. The V and J genes are TRBV13 and TRBJ2-1, with 12 bases matching TRBD1. J was trimmed by 9 bases and V by 8 bases; bases with no gene match: 17. CDR3 size: 17 residues. CDR1 PRHDT and CDR2 FYEKMQ come from the germline V gene (reference sequence).

This clonotype has at least ten counts. The chain links TRBV6-2 or TRBV6-3 to TRBJ2-6, with 9 bases lining up with TRBD1. There are 21 residues in the CDR3. Trimming took 1 base from V and 2 from J; bases not matched to a gene: 15. Germline V gene data show CDR1 as MNHEY and CDR2 as SVGEGT. The CDR3 nucleotides read TGTGCCAGCAGTTACTTTTCTATAGGGACAGGGACGTCGCCTGGGGCCAACGTCCTGACTTTC. Translated, it gives CASSYFSIGTGTSPGANVLTF.

Only a few counts were recorded for this clonotype. The chain recombines TRBV3-1 with TRBJ1-1, with D tentatively TRBD1 (6 bases). This CDR3 contains 15 residues. Trimming pared 6 bases from V and 1 base from J, leaving 15 bases between. Germline lookup yields CDR1 LGHDT and CDR2 YNNKEL (reference sequence). CDR3 residues: CASSDWTVPNTEAFF. CDR3 bases: TGTGCCAGCAGTGATTGGACAGTCCCGAACACTGAAGCTTTCTTT.